This T cell receptor beta chain stems from a study of blood T cell repertoires in COVID-19. Whole-study context: Italy, Spain and the United States were the sources of the convalescent and acute COVID-19 samples. Nucleic acid was either cDNA or gDNA, and it came from T cells, B-cell-depleted T cells, or PBMCs.

As handled by the study authors: The authors estimated nucleated cell counts from reference gene primer amplification. Only in-frame clones appear in the TCRdb table, and some are missing; sequencing was by immunoSEQ multiplex PCR. The DNA was the basis for D and trimming; V, J and clone size are from that table. The data hold about 16,000 clones, with over 80% observed a single time. In its sample, this clone was seen once. The ends were cut back, 6 bases at V and 3 bases at J, with 12 bases in the middle. CDR1 MNHNY and CDR2 SVGAGI come from the germline V gene (reference sequence). This CDR3 region has 14 residues.

The gene calls are TRBV6-6 and TRBJ1-5, with D perhaps TRBD1 (6 bases). The specimen was peripheral blood. This TCR derives from a human donor with active COVID-19. The donor label of this sample is uncertain. The CDR3 loop reads CASSRRQDNQPQHF. CDR3 nucleotides: TGTGCCAGCAGCAGGAGACAGGACAATCAGCCCCAGCATTTT.